The following is a T cell receptor beta chain sequence with its context. What it binds is unknown. Trimming shortened V by 5 bases and J by 0 bases, and 7 bases separated the two germline ends. In germline, CDR1 is KGHSH, CDR2 LQKENI. This CDR3 comprises 14 residues. Time point described: week 3, after first cycle of checkpoint inhibitor. These data originate in a study of blood T cell dynamics during melanoma immunotherapy. Study conclusions and caveats: The study could not tell melanoma-specific clones from general immune activation.

The method was immunoSEQ multiplex PCR; TCRdb's version includes in-frame clones alone and lacks a portion of them. In the table there are about 11,000 clones, roughly 88% of which are singletons. This clonotype was sampled from a human donor with melanoma. This chain connects TRBV18 to TRBJ2-2; D unresolved. The sample consisted of blood, taken from a patient treated with checkpoint blockade. The CDR3, as DNA: TGTGCCAGCTCAGGGCAGACGAACACCGGGGAGCTGTTTTTT. It codes for CASSGQTNTGELFF. The full variable domain, with the rest looked up from reference TRBV18 and TRBJ2-2, is NAGVMQNPRHLVRRRGQEARLRCSPMKGHSHVYWYRQLPEEGLKFMVYLQKENIIDESGMPKERFSAEFPKEGPSILRIQQVVRGDSAAYFCASSGQTNTGELFFGEGSRLTVL.